Listed here are 20 T cell receptor beta chains from one sample, sequenced in a study of blood T cells in healthy people across ages (dated by TCRdb to about 2015). Receptors were amplified or captured by 5' RACE. TCRdb lists the instrument as Illumina HiSeq 2500. The second PCR ran for about 6 to 11 cycles and used a J-beta primer mix along with a sample-barcoded 5' primer. TCRdb ran its own pipeline on the public reads, namely fastp trimming at Q25 and MiXCR clone calling, and kept in-frame beta chains. Rows with a matching CDR3 protein are joined into one entry that keeps the most common DNA and genes. In all, the sample holds about 690,000 distinct CDR3 sequences, and around 43% of those were seen once. The ten largest account for about 32% of the sample. Material for sequencing was blood. All receptors derive from an elderly man in good health.

This clonotype came up a few times. The chain carries TRBV7-8 and TRBJ2-1; D perhaps matches TRBD2 (6 bases). The CDR3 length is 13 residues. V lost 1 base to trimming and J lost 6 bases, with 7 bases between them. CDR1 and CDR2 (germline): SGHVS, FQNEAQ. CDR3 nucleotide sequence: TGTGCCAGCAGCTTAGGTAGCGGCAATGAGCAGTTCTTC. Encoded protein: CASSLGSGNEQFF.

This clonotype came up once. J is TRBJ2-7 and V is TRBV18; the D gene is possibly TRBD2 (5 bases). This CDR3 contains 15 residues. The V end was cut by 3 bases, the J end by 1 base, with 13 bases between. Germline CDR1 reads KGHSH; CDR2 reads LQKENI. The CDR3 bases are TGTGCCAGCTCACCGGGAGTGGCCCGATCCTACGAGCAGTACTTC. Protein: CASSPGVARSYEQYF.

This clonotype was recorded a few times. This chain links TRBV28 with TRBJ2-3; TRBD1 might be the D (6 bases). The CDR3 runs 13 residues. V lost 8 bases and J 0 bases, leaving 9 bases between the germline ends. Germline V gene lookup returns CDR1 MDHEN and CDR2 SYDVKM. CDR3 protein: CASGQSSTDTQYF. Written as DNA, the CDR3 is TGTGCCAGCGGACAGTCTAGCACAGATACGCAGTATTTT.

This chain connects TRBV29-1 to TRBJ2-1; 15 nucleotides align to TRBD2. CDR3 length equals 13 residues. V lost 5 bases to trimming and J lost 9 bases; unmatched junction nucleotides: 2. Germline-derived CDR1 and CDR2 are SQVTM and ANQGSEA. The CDR3 loop reads CSVRTSGRVEQFF. In nucleotides, the CDR3 is TGCAGCGTTAGGACTAGCGGGAGGGTTGAGCAGTTCTTC.

This clonotype was seen more than once but under ten times. J is TRBJ2-7 and V is TRBV7-6, with D unresolved. Per germline, CDR1 SGHVS and CDR2 FNYEAQ. The CDR3 spans 12 residues. Trimming pared 8 bases from V and 0 bases from J, leaving 8 bases between. The CDR3 protein is CASPGDSYEQYF. The CDR3, as DNA: TGTGCCAGCCCCGGTGACTCCTACGAGCAGTACTTC. Full variable domain (missing parts from reference TRBV7-6 and TRBJ2-7): GAGVSQSPRYKVTKRGQDVALRCDPISGHVSLYWYRQALGQGPEFLTYFNYEAQQDKSGLPNDRFSAERPEGSISTLTIQRTEQRDSAMYRCASPGDSYEQYFGPGTRLTVT.

The rearrangement joins TRBV29-1 to TRBJ2-1; D is ambiguous. Per the germline V gene, CDR1 is SQVTM and CDR2 is ANQGSEA. This CDR3 spans 12 amino acids. Trimming removed 3 bases from V and 15 bases from J, with 18 bases in between. In DNA form, the CDR3 reads TGCAGCGTTGATTCGCCCACCACCCCTTTGTTCTTC. Translated: CSVDSPTTPLFF.

The chain combines TRBV10-1 with TRBJ2-5, with D perhaps TRBD2 (7 bases). Trimming pared 2 bases from V and 0 bases from J, leaving 10 bases between. Germline values: CDR1 WNHNN, CDR2 SYGVQD (reference sequence). There are 15 residues in the CDR3. The CDR3 loop reads CASSEAGAHQETQYF. The CDR3 DNA is TGCGCCAGCAGTGAGGCGGGGGCCCACCAAGAGACCCAGTACTTC.

The rearrangement uses TRBV7-6 and TRBJ2-1, with 7 nucleotides matching TRBD1. The CDR3 runs 18 residues. The V and J ends lost 2 bases and 3 bases, in that order; junction bases with no gene match: 13. Germline V gene sequence: CDR1 SGHVS, CDR2 FNYEAQ. The CDR3 reads CASSLKGGRDSYYNEQFF. CDR3 nucleotides: TGTGCCAGCAGCTTAAAGGGCGGTCGGGACAGTTACTACAATGAGCAGTTCTTC.

The chain recombines TRBV10-1 with TRBJ1-2; D unresolved. The V gene lost 0 bases and the J gene lost 3 bases, with 8 bases spanning the gap. The CDR3 spans 14 residues. CDR1 and CDR2 (germline): WNHNN, SYGVQD (reference sequence). The CDR3 DNA sequence: TGCGCCAGCAGTGAGTCGAGGGAAGACTATGGCTACACCTTC. Residues: CASSESREDYGYTF.

The rearrangement links TRBV2 to TRBJ2-1; D is ambiguous. The CDR3 is 11 residues long. Per the germline V gene, CDR1 is SNHLY and CDR2 is FYNNEI. Trimming took 8 bases from V and 10 from J, leaving 12 bases between them. In DNA, the CDR3 is TGTGCCAGCTCTACACTCCGGGAGCAGTTCTTC. Amino acid sequence: CASSTLREQFF.

This clonotype was counted only a few times. The chain employs TRBV4-3 and TRBJ1-3, with no clear D. Germline CDR1 and CDR2: LGHNA and YSLEER. The CDR3 sequence is 17 residues long. V lost 0 bases and J 4 bases, leaving 16 bases between the germline ends. CDR3 sequence: CASSQEVSGQRGNTIYF. DNA for the CDR3: TGCGCCAGCAGCCAAGAGGTCTCCGGGCAGAGAGGAAACACCATATATTTT.

This chain connects TRBV4-3 to TRBJ2-1; 10 nucleotides match TRBD1. Germline CDR1 reads LGHNA; CDR2 reads YSLEER. V shed 0 bases and J 6 bases; nucleotides not matched to a gene: 5. This CDR3 region has 16 residues. CDR3 in DNA: TGCGCCAGCAGCCAAGACGACAGGGGGCTTGTCAATGAGCAGTTCTTC. This encodes CASSQDDRGLVNEQFF.

The chain joins TRBV9 to TRBJ2-1, with D maybe TRBD2 (6 bases). The CDR3 is 17 residues long. Trimming removed 3 bases from V and 4 bases from J, with 20 bases in between. Germline V gene sequence: CDR1 SGDLS, CDR2 YYNGEE. Here the CDR3 DNA reads TGTGCCAGCAGCGCCAGCCTTTACGCGGGAAGGTACAATGAGCAGTTCTTC. Its protein product is CASSASLYAGRYNEQFF.

This clonotype was found a few times. The V call is TRBV27, the J call TRBJ2-5; possible D gene TRBD1, 5 bases. The germline CDR1 and CDR2 sequences are MNHEY and SMNVEV (reference sequence). This CDR3 has 13 amino acids. V dropped 3 bases and J dropped 3 bases, with 8 bases sitting between them. The CDR3 region is CASSFRVEETQYF. The CDR3 DNA reads as TGTGCCAGCAGTTTCAGGGTGGAAGAGACCCAGTACTTC.

This chain uses TRBV7-9 with TRBJ2-7; 11 nucleotides line up with TRBD2. Per the germline V gene, CDR1 is SEHNR and CDR2 is FQNEAQ (reference sequence). The CDR3 has 14 residues. Unmatched junction bases numbered 11, after V lost 5 bases and J lost 11 bases. CDR3 amino acids: CASSPTSGTHEEYF. The CDR3 nucleotides are TGTGCCAGCAGCCCGACTAGCGGGACACATGAGGAGTACTTC.

This clonotype occurred many times. The chain is built from TRBV20-1 and TRBJ2-3; D is perhaps TRBD1 (5 bases). The germline V gene has CDR1 DFQATT and CDR2 SNEGSKA (reference sequence). V dropped 0 bases and J dropped 3 bases, with 10 bases sitting between them. The CDR3 covers 14 residues. CDR3 coding DNA: TGCAGTGCTAGAGATCCCCGACAGACAGATACGCAGTATTTT. Its translation: CSARDPRQTDTQYF.

V gene TRBV9 combines with J gene TRBJ1-1; TRBD1 might be the D (5 bases). This CDR3 has 16 amino acids. Trimming cost V 0 bases and J 1 base, with 13 bases left between them. CDR1 SGDLS and CDR2 YYNGEE come from the germline V gene. The CDR3 reads CASSVGAGQGNTEAFF. The CDR3 nucleotides read TGTGCCAGCAGCGTAGGGGCCGGCCAGGGGAACACTGAAGCTTTCTTT.

The chain recombines TRBV20-1 with TRBJ1-5; D ambiguous. The CDR3 sequence is 13 residues long. The V end lost 4 bases, the J end lost 10 bases, and 17 bases lay between the germline ends. Germline values: CDR1 DFQATT, CDR2 SNEGSKA (reference sequence). CDR3 sequence: CSATERADYPQHF. The CDR3, as DNA: TGCAGTGCTACCGAACGAGCCGATTATCCCCAGCATTTT.

This clonotype has just one count. The V call is TRBV6-2 or TRBV6-3, the J call TRBJ2-5, with D hard to call. Germline-derived CDR1 and CDR2 are MNHEY and SVGEGT. V was cut by 9 bases and J by 5 bases, with 22 bases left in between. This CDR3 spans 15 amino acids. The CDR3 DNA reads TGTGCCAGTACTCCCCGCATAGGTTCGTTGGAGACCCAGTACTTC. This translates into CASTPRIGSLETQYF.

This chain uses TRBV6-4 with TRBJ2-4; D might be TRBD2 (7 bases). Between the trimmed V and J ends, which lost 6 bases and 13 bases, there was a span of 19 bases. In germline, CDR1 is MRHNA, CDR2 SNTAGT. CDR3 length: 13 residues. In DNA form, the CDR3 reads TGTGCCAGCAGCGTAAAAACAGGGAGGGAGCAGTACTTC. Protein product: CASSVKTGREQYF.